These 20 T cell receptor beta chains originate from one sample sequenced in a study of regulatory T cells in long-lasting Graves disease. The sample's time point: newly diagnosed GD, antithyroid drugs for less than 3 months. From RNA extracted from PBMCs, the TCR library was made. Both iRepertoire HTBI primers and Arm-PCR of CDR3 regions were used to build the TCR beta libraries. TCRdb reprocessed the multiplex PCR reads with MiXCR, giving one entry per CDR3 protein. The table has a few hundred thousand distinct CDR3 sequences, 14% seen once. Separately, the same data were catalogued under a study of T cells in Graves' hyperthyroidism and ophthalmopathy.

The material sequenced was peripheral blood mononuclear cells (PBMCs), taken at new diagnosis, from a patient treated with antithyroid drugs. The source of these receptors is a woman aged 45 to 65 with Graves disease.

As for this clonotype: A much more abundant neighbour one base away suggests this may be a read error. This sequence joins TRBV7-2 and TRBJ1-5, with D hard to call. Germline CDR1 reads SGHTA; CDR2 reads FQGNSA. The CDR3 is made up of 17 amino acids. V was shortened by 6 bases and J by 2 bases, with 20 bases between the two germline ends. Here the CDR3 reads CASSLSLGRRGNQPQHF. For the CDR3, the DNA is TGTGCCAGCAGTTTGTCTCTAGGGAGAAGGGGCAATCAGCCCCAGCATTTT.

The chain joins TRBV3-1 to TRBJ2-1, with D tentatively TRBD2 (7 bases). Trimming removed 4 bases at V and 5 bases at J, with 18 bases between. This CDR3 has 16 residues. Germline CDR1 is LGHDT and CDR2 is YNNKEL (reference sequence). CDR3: CASSPLGGGGDNEQFF. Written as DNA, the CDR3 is TGTGCCAGCAGCCCCCTGGGGGGCGGGGGCGACAATGAGCAGTTCTTC.

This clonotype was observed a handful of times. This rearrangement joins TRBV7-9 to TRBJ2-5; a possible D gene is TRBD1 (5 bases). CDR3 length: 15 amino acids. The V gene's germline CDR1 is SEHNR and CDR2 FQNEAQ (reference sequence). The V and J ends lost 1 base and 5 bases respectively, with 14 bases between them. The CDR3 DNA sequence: TGTGCCAGCAGCTTAGTGGGGCAGGGCGTGGAGACCCAGTACTTC. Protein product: CASSLVGQGVETQYF.

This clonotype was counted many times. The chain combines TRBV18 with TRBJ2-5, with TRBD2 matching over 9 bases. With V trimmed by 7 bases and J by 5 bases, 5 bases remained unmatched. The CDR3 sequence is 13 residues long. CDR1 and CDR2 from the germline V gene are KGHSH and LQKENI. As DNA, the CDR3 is TGTGCCAGCTTAGCGGGAGCTTTGGAGACCCAGTACTTC. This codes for CASLAGALETQYF.

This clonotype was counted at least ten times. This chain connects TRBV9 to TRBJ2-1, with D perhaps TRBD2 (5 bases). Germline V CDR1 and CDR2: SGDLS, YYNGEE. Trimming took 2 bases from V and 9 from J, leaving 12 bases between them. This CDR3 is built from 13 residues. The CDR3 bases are TGTGCCAGCAGCGTCTTGCAGGAGGCTGAGCAGTTCTTC. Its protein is CASSVLQEAEQFF.

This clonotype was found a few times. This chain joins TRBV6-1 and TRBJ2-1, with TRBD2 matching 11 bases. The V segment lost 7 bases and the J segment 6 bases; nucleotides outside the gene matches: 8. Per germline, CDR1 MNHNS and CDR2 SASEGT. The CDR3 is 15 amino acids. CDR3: CASILAGGPLNEQFF. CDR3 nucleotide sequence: TGTGCCAGCATTTTAGCGGGAGGGCCGCTCAATGAGCAGTTCTTC.

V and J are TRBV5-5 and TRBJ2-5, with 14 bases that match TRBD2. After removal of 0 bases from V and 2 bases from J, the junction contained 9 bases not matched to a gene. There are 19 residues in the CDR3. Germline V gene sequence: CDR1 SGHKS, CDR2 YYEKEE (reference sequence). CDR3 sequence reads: CASSLALTSGRAGQETQYF. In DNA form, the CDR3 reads TGTGCCAGCAGCTTGGCCCTGACTAGCGGGAGGGCCGGTCAAGAGACCCAGTACTTC.

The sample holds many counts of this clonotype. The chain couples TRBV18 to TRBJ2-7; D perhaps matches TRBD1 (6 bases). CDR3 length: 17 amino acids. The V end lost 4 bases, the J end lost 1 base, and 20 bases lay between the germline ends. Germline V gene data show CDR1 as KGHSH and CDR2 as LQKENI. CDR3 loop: CASSLNPGERSSYEQYF. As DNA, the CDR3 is TGTGCCAGCTCACTCAACCCAGGGGAACGTAGTTCCTACGAGCAGTACTTC. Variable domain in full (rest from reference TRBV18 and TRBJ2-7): NAGVMQNPRHLVRRRGQEARLRCSPMKGHSHVYWYRQLPEEGLKFMVYLQKENIIDESGMPKERFSAEFPKEGPSILRIQQVVRGDSAAYFCASSLNPGERSSYEQYFGPGTRLTVT.

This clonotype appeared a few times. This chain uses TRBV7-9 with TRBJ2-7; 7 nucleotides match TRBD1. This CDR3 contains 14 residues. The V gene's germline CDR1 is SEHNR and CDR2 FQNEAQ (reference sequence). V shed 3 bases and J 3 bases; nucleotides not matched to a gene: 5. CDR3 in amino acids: CASSLPGQLYEQYF. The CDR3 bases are TGTGCCAGCAGCTTGCCGGGACAGCTCTACGAGCAGTACTTC.

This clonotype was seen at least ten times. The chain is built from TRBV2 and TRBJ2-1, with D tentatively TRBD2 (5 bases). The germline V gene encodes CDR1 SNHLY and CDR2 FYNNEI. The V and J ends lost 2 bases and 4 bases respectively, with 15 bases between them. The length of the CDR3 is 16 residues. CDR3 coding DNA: TGTGCCAGCAGTGAATTGGCCAGGACTGTTTACAATGAGCAGTTCTTC. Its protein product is CASSELARTVYNEQFF.

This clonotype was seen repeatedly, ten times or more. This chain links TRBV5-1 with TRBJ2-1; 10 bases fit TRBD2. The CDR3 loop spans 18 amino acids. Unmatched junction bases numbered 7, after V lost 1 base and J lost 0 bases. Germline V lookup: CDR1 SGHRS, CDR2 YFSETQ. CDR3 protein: CASSLKREGRSSYNEQFF. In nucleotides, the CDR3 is TGCGCCAGCAGCTTGAAGCGGGAGGGCCGGAGCTCCTACAATGAGCAGTTCTTC.

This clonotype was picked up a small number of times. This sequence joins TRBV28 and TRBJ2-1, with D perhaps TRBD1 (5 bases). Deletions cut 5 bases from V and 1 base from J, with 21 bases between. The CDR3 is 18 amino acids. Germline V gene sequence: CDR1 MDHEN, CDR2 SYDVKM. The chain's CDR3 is CASSPPTATGDSYNEQFF. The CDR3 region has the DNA TGTGCCAGCAGTCCTCCGACAGCAACCGGAGATTCCTACAATGAGCAGTTCTTC. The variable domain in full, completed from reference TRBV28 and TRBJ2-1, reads DVKVTQSSRYLVKRTGEKVFLECVQDMDHENMFWYRQDPGLGLRLIYFSYDVKMKEKGDIPEGYSVSREKKERFSLILESASTNQTSMYLCASSPPTATGDSYNEQFFGPGTRLTVL.

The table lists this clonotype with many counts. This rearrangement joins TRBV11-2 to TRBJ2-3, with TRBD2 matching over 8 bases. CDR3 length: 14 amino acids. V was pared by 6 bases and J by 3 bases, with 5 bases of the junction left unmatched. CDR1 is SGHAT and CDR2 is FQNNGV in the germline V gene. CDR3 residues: CASRSGRLTDTQYF. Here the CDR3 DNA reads TGTGCCAGCAGAAGCGGGAGATTAACAGATACGCAGTATTTT. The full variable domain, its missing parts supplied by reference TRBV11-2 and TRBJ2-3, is EAGVAQSPRYKIIEKRQSVAFWCNPISGHATLYWYQQILGQGPKLLIQFQNNGVVDDSQLPKDRFSAERLKGVDSTLKIQPAKLEDSAVYLCASRSGRLTDTQYFGPGTRLTVL.

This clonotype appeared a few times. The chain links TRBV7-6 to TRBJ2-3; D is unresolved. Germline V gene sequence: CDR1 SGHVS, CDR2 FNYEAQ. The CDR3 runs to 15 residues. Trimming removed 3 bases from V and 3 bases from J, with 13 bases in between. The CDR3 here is CASSLIKYRTDTQYF. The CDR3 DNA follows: TGTGCCAGCAGCTTGATCAAGTATAGGACAGATACGCAGTATTTT.

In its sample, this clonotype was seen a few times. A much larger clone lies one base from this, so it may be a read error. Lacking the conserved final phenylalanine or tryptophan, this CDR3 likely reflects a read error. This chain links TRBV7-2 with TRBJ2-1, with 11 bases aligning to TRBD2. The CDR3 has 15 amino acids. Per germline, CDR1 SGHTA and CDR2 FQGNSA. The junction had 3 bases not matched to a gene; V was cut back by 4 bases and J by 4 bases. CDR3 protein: CASSSGLAEYNEQFL. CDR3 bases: TGTGCCAGCAGCTCGGGACTAGCGGAGTACAATGAGCAGTTCCTC.

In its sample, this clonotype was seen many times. This chain's CDR3 is CASFGQITEAFF. In DNA, the CDR3 is TGTGCCAGCTTCGGACAGATAACTGAAGCTTTCTTT. The chain combines TRBV2 with TRBJ1-1; perhaps TRBD1 as D (6 bases). Trimming shortened V by 8 bases and J by 5 bases, and 12 bases separated the two germline ends. Germline values: CDR1 SNHLY, CDR2 FYNNEI. This CDR3 has 12 residues.

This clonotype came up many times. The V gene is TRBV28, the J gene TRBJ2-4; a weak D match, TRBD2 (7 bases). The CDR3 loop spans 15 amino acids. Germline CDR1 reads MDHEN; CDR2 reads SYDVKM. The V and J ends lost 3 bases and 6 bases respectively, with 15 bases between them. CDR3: CASSFGGGSGNIQYF. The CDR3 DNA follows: TGTGCCAGCAGTTTTGGGGGGGGCTCGGGAAACATTCAGTACTTC.

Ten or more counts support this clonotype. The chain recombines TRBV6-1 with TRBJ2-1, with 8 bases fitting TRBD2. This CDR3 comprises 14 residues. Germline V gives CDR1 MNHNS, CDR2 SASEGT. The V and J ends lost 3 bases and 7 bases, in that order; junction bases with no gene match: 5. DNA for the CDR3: TGTGCCAGCAGTGACAGCGGGAGCTGGAATGAGCAGTTCTTC. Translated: CASSDSGSWNEQFF.

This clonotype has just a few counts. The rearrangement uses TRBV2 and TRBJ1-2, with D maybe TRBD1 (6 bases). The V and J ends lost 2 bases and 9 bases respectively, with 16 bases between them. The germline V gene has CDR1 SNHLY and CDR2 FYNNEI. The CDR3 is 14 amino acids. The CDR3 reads CASSENAGGGSYTF. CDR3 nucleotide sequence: TGTGCCAGCAGTGAAAACGCGGGGGGGGGCAGCTACACCTTC.

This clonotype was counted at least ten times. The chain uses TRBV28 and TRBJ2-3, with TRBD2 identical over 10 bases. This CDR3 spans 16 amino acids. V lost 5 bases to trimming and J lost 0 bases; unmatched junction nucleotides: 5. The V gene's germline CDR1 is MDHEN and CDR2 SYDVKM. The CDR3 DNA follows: TGTGCCAGCAGTCCCTTAGCGGGAGGAAGCACAGATACGCAGTATTTT. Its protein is CASSPLAGGSTDTQYF.